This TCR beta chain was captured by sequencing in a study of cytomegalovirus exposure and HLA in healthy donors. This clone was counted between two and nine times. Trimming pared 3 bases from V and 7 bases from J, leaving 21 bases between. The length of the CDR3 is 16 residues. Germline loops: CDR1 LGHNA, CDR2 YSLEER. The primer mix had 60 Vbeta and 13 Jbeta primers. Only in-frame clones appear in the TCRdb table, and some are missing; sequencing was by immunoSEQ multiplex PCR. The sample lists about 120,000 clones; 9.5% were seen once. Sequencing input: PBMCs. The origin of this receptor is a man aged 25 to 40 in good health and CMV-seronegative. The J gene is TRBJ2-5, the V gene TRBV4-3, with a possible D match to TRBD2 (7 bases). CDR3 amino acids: CASSQGRGHSRPTQYF. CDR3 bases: TGCGCCAGCAGCCAGGGGCGGGGGCATTCCCGACCGACCCAGTACTTC.